The T cell receptor (beta chain) under discussion was sequenced for a study of blood T cell repertoires in COVID-19. Study background: Donors in the United States, Italy and Spain gave samples during acute or convalescent COVID-19. Nucleic acid was either cDNA or gDNA, and it came from T cells, B-cell-depleted T cells, or PBMCs.

Authors' analysis steps: For nucleated cells, counts were estimated from reference gene primer amplification. TCRdb keeps only in-frame clones here, not all; method: immunoSEQ multiplex PCR. D and trimming were read from the DNA, whereas the V and J calls and clone size are those reported in that table. The sample holds approximately 380,000 clones; 80% to 95% are singletons and the top ten take about 0.83%. Germline-derived CDR1 and CDR2 are SGHTA and FQGNSA. The ends were cut back, 5 bases at V and 0 bases at J, with 9 bases in the middle. The CDR3 has 14 residues. The chain employs TRBV7-2 and TRBJ2-3; tentative D call: TRBD1 (5 bases). The sample was PBMCs or T cells enriched from blood (not recorded which). The receptor was isolated from a woman in her thirties or forties who had been exposed to COVID-19. The CDR3 DNA follows: TGTGCCAGCAGCAGCCGACAGAGCACAGATACGCAGTATTTT. Its translation: CASSSRQSTDTQYF.